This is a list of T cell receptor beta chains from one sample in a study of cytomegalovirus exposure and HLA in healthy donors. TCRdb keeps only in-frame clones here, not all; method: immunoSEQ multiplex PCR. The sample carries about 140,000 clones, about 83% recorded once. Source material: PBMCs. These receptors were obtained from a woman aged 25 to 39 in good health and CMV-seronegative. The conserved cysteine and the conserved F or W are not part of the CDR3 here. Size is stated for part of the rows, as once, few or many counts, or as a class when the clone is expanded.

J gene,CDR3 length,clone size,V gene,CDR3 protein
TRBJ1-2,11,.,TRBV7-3,ASSTGQGYGYT
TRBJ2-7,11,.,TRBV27,ASSLSRPGVQY
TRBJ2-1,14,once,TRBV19,ASSTGLAGGFNEQF
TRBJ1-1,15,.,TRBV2,ASSPFLFRTGDTEAF
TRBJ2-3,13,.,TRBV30,AWSRGGLGTDTQY
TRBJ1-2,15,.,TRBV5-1,ASSSSWGQGARYGYT
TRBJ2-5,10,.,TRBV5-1,ASSPDQETQY
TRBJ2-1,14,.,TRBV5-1,ASSLQGRAGYNEQF
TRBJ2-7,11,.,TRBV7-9,ASSFTGDYEQY
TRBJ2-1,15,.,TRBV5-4,ASRRTSGRALMGEQF
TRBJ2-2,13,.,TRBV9,ASGPHGRGSGELF
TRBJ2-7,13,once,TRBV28,ASSLWRTGRNEQY
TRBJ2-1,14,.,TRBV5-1,ASSFLSSGINNEQF
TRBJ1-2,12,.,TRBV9,ASSVDLGAGGYT
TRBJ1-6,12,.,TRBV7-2,ASSSRQGYSPLH
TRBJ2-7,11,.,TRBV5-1,ASSLELSYEQY
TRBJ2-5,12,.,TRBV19,ASGPGLLLGTQY
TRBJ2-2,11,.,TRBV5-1,ASRPLGTGELF
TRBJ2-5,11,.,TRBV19,ASSIANGETQY
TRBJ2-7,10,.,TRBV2,ASTGQGYEQY
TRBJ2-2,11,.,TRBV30,AWSVGGPGELF
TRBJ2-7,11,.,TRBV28,ASSSRDSSTQY
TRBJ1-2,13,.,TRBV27,ASRPDRASNYGYT
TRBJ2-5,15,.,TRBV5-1,ASRGGLAGVYQETQY
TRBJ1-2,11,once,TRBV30,AWSGGPYYGYT
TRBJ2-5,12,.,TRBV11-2,ASSLEIREETQY
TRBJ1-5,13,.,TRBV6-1,ASSEPGSFNQPQH
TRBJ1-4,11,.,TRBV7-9,ASSTWTVEKLF
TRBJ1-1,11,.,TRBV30,AWSARENTEAF
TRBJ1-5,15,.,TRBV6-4,ASSDLRTGNSNQPQH
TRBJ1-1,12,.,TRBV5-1,ASSLDRGFAEAF
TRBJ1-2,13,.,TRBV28,ASSPPGGANYGYT
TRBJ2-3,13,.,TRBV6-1,ASSELAGGPDTQY
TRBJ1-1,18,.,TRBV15,ATSRDQNQPQVTDNTEAF
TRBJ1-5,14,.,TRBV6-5,ASSWPPGQGSQPQH
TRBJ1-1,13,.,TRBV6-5,ASSYFRGGPVEAF
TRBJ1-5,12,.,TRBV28,ANRGQDSNQPQH
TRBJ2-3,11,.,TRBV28,ASGPGGTDTQY
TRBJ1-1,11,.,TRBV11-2,ASSLTGNTEAF
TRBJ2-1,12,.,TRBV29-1,SVGGGMIDNEQF
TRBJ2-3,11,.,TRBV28,ASSLSLTDTQY
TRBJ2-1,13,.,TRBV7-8,ASSLRGLAGAEQF
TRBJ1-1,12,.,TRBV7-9,ASKPPRMNTEAF
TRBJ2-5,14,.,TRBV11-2,ASSSLAGRTRETQY
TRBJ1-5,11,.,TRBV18,ASSPAEEQPQH
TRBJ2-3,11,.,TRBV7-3,ASSLTLAGALD
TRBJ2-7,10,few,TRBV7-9,ASSSTGGEQY
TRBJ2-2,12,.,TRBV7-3,ASSPTDSTGELF
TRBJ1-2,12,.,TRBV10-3,AISEWDSNYGYT
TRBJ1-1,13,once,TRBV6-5,ASSYLGDITPEAF
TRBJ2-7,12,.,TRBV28,ASGETGDAYEQY